These T cell receptor beta chains were read from a single sample in a study of cytomegalovirus exposure and HLA in healthy donors. The assay was immunoSEQ multiplex PCR, and TCRdb's table has in-frame clones only and misses some. Counted here are roughly 150,000 clones, approximately 80% occurring once; the ten biggest clones make up 14%. Sequenced sample: PBMCs. The receptor set was obtained from a middle-aged woman in good health and CMV-seronegative. The CDR3 runs from the conserved cysteine through the conserved F or W. Each record gives: D gene, V gene, clone size, J gene, CDR3 DNA, CDR3 protein. A D gene is named only where the DNA matches it firmly. Clone size is not always given. Where it is, it says once, few, many or a class for expanded clones.

>NA|TRBV9|few|TRBJ1-2
TGTGCCAGCAGCGTGGACAGCCAAAACTATGGCTACACCTTC
CASSVDSQNYGYTF
>TRBD1|TRBV10-3|NA|TRBJ2-3
TGTGCCATCAGTGAGTCCGGACAGGGGGCAGATACGCAGTATTTT
CAISESGQGADTQYF
>NA|TRBV5-1|NA|TRBJ1-1
TGCGCCAGCAGCCCGAGTCGCGCTGACACTGAAGCTTTCTTT
CASSPSRADTEAFF
>NA|TRBV11-3|NA|TRBJ2-3
TGTGCCAGCAGCTTAGAACAACAGGGCACAGATACGCAGTATTTT
CASSLEQQGTDTQYF
>NA|TRBV6-5|NA|TRBJ1-1
TGTGCCAGCAGTGACGGGGGGCCATACACTGAAGCTTTCTTT
CASSDGGPYTEAFF
>NA|TRBV5-4|NA|TRBJ1-2
TGTGCCAGCTTCGGCGGAATTATCATACCGGAGGGCTACACCTTC
CASFGGIIIPEGYTF
>TRBD2|TRBV7-9|NA|TRBJ2-7
TGTGCCAGCAGCCGTAGCGGGAACTCCTACGAGCAGTACTTC
CASSRSGNSYEQYF
>TRBD1|TRBV19|NA|TRBJ2-7
TGTGCCAGTTCTCCCCGGGACAGCTCCTACGAGCAGTACTTC
CASSPRDSSYEQYF
>NA|TRBV5-4|few|TRBJ2-4
TGTGCCAGCAGCAATGGGTGGGGGGGCCAGGCCAAAAACATTCAGTACTTC
CASSNGWGGQAKNIQYF
>TRBD1|TRBV7-8|NA|TRBJ2-1
TGTGCCAGCAGCCCCCAGGGGGAATCCTACAATGAGCAGTTCTTC
CASSPQGESYNEQFF
>TRBD2|TRBV28|NA|TRBJ2-3
TGTGCCAGCACTCGACTAGCGGTAGGAGATACGCAGTATTTT
CASTRLAVGDTQYF
>NA|TRBV30|NA|TRBJ2-5
TGTGCCTGGAGTGGGCCCCAAACAGGGACAAAGACCCAGTACTTC
CAWSGPQTGTKTQYF
>TRBD1|TRBV19|NA|TRBJ1-1
TGTGCCAGTAGTATGACAGGGAGCACTGAAGCTTTCTTT
CASSMTGSTEAFF
>NA|TRBV6-1|NA|TRBJ2-7
TGTGCCAGCAGGGAATCCTGGGGAGACAACGAGCAGTACTTC
CASRESWGDNEQYF
>NA|TRBV29-1|NA|TRBJ1-2
TGCAGCGTTGGCGGGGCTAACTATGGCTACACCTTC
CSVGGANYGYTF
>NA|TRBV7-2|NA|TRBJ2-5
TGTGCCAGCAGCTTAGACAGGACACTAAAAGAGACCCAGTACTTC
CASSLDRTLKETQYF
>TRBD1|TRBV5-4|NA|TRBJ2-7
TGTGCCAGCAGCCTACCGACAGGGGTCGAGCAGTACTTC
CASSLPTGVEQYF
>NA|TRBV19|NA|TRBJ2-5
TGTGCCAGTATAGGGCGGGAAACAGAGACCCAGTACTTC
CASIGRETETQYF
>NA|TRBV5-1|NA|TRBJ2-7
TGCGCCAGCAGCTTAGGACAGCCCATCTACGAGCAGTACTTC
CASSLGQPIYEQYF
>TRBD1|TRBV6-5|NA|TRBJ1-1
TGTGCCAGCAGTTTATCTGGACAGGGCCGGACTGAAGCTTTCTTT
CASSLSGQGRTEAFF
>NA|TRBV4-3|NA|TRBJ1-2
TGCGCCAGCAGCCCCTCCAGTGGGCAGCTCCTTTTC
CASSPSSGQLLF
>NA|TRBV19|NA|TRBJ1-2
TGTGCCAGCACCGGGCAGGGTGAAGGCTACACCTTC
CASTGQGEGYTF
>TRBD2|TRBV7-2|few|TRBJ2-1
TGTGCCAGCAGCTCCGGGGGTGTAGCGGGAGCCTACAATGAGCAGTTCTTC
CASSSGGVAGAYNEQFF
>NA|TRBV5-1|NA|TRBJ1-4
TGCGCCAGCAGCTTGGGGACAGCAACAACTAATGAAAAACTGTTTTTT
CASSLGTATTNEKLFF
>NA|TRBV7-9|NA|TRBJ2-7
TGTGCCAGCAGCCCCCTTCGGGATGGAGCCTACGAGCAGTACTTC
CASSPLRDGAYEQYF
>NA|TRBV5-1|NA|TRBJ2-5
TGCGCCAGCAGCTTGGAGCCTCGGGGGGCGCATGAGACCCAGTACTTC
CASSLEPRGAHETQYF
>TRBD1|TRBV5-8|few|TRBJ2-5
TGTGCCAGCAGCCACTTGGACAGGGTAGGGACCCAGTACTTC
CASSHLDRVGTQYF
>TRBD2|TRBV6-1|NA|TRBJ2-7
TGTGCCAGCAGTGAGGGGTCTCGGGGCGGGGGTTACTACGAGCAGTACTTC
CASSEGSRGGGYYEQYF
>TRBD1|TRBV15|NA|TRBJ2-5
TGTGCCACCAGCAGAGATAGGGAACAGGGGGCAGAGACCCAGTACTTC
CATSRDREQGAETQYF
>TRBD1|TRBV2|NA|TRBJ1-5
TGTGCCAGCAGTGTGGACAGGGGTTCATTCAATCAGCCCCAGCATTTT
CASSVDRGSFNQPQHF
>NA|TRBV6-1|NA|TRBJ2-1
TGTGCCAGCAGGGCACGGAGCTACAATGAGCAGTTCTTC
CASRARSYNEQFF
>NA|TRBV5-1|NA|TRBJ2-7
TGCGCCAGCAGCCGAAACAGAACCTACGAGCAGTACTTC
CASSRNRTYEQYF
>TRBD1|TRBV28|NA|TRBJ1-2
TGTGCCAGCAGGGAGACAGGGGGCGCAATAATAGGATATGGCTACACCTTC
CASRETGGAIIGYGYTF
>NA|TRBV11-1|NA|TRBJ2-1
TGTGCCAGCAGCCCCAGAGACAGGGGAGGGACGTTCTTC
CASSPRDRGGTFF
>TRBD2|TRBV19|few|TRBJ2-7
TGTGCCACCCAGGGTCAGACTAGCGGGACCTACGAGCAGTACTTC
CATQGQTSGTYEQYF
>TRBD2|TRBV5-6|NA|TRBJ2-2
TGTGCCACACGACGGGGGGAGTACACCGGGGAGCTGTTTTTT
CATRRGEYTGELFF
>NA|TRBV29-1|NA|TRBJ2-7
TGCAGCGCCACAGGGAGGGTAGACGAGCAGTACTTC
CSATGRVDEQYF
>NA|TRBV15|NA|TRBJ2-7
TGTGCCACCAGGGATTCTCTCCGGGTCGCCTACGAGCAGTACTTC
CATRDSLRVAYEQYF
>NA|TRBV6-5|NA|TRBJ1-5
TGTGCCAGCAGTTACAATCGAGGCCCCGGGCCCCAGCATTTT
CASSYNRGPGPQHF
>NA|TRBV11-3|NA|TRBJ1-2
TGTGCCAGCAGCTTAGGGCGGGCTAACTATGGCTACACCTTC
CASSLGRANYGYTF